This T cell receptor (beta chain) was identified during a study of T cells after yellow fever vaccination. Study-level background: Those fractions that held only low numbers of cells were prepared using the SMART-Seq v4 Ultra Low Input RNA kit. Findings of the study overall: Most primary-vaccination clones recurred post-booster (roughly 97% CD4, more than 85% CD8). Researchers report a weaker secondary response that nonetheless peaked faster, day 5 versus 15.

Researchers made TCR cDNA using 5'RACE template switching, and this step added a universal primer site and UMIs. TCRdb ran MiXCR on the 5' RACE reads and lists one entry per CDR3 protein. The data contain about 340,000 distinct CDR3 sequences, around an eighth of them seen just once; the ten biggest clones take up approximately 3.3%. Looked up from germline, CDR1 is MNHEY and CDR2 is SVGAGI. V lost 7 bases and J lost 2, with 14 bases in between. CDR3 length: 14 residues. In the case of this clonotype: Its antigen is unknown.

Sequenced here: CD4+ T cells sorted from PBMCs, sampled 15 days after the yellow fever booster vaccination. The clonotype comes from a man between 18 and 29 years old who received the YFV17D yellow fever vaccine. The chain employs TRBV6-5 and TRBJ1-2; D is unclear. This CDR3 is CASKTGPLNYGYTF. The DNA for the CDR3 is TGTGCCAGCAAGACCGGGCCGTTAAACTATGGCTACACCTTC.